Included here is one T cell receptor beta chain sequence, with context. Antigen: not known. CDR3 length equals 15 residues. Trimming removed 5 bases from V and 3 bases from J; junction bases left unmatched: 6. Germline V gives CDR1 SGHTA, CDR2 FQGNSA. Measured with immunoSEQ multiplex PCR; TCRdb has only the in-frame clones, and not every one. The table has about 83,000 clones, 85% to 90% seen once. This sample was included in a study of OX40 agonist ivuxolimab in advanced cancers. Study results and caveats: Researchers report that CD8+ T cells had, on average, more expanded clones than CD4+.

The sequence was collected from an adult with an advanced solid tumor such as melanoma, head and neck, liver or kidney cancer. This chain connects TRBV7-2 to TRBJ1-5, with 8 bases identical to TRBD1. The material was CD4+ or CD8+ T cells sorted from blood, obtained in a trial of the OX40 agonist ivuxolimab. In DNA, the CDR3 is TGTGCCAGCAGCGAGAGGACAGGGACCAATCAGCCCCAGCATTTT. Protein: CASSERTGTNQPQHF.